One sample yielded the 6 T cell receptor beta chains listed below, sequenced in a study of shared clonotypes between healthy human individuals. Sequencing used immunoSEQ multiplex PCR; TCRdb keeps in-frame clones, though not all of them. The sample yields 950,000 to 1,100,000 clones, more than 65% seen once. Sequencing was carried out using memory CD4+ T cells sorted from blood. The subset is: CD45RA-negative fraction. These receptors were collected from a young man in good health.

CDR3 residues: CASSSILTVGYGYTF. DNA for the CDR3: TGTGCCAGCAGTTCGATCTTGACAGTCGGCTATGGCTACACCTTC. The J gene is TRBJ1-2, the V gene TRBV27; possible D gene TRBD1, 5 bases. This CDR3 spans 15 amino acids. CDR1 and CDR2 (germline): MNHEY, SMNVEV (reference sequence). V lost 4 bases and J lost 4, with 16 bases in between.

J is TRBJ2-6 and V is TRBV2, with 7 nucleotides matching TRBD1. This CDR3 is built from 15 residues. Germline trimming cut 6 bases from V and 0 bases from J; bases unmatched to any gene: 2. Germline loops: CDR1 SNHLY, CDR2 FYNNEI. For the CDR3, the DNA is TGTGCCAGCAGCGGGGACAGCTCTGGGGCCAACGTCCTGACTTTC. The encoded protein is CASSGDSSGANVLTF.

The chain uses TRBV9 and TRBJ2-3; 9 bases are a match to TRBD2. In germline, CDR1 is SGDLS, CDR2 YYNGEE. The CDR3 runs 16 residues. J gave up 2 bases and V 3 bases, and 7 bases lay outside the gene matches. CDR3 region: CASSAGLAGFTDTQYF. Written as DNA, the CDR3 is TGTGCCAGCAGCGCGGGGCTAGCGGGATTCACAGATACGCAGTATTTT.

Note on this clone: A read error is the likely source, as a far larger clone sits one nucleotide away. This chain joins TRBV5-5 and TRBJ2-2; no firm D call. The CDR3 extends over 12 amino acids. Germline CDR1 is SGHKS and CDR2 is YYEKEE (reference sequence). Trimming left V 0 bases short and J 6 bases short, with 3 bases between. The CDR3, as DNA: TGTGCCAGCAGCTTGGACCCCGGGGAGCTGTTTTTT. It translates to CASSLDPGELFF.

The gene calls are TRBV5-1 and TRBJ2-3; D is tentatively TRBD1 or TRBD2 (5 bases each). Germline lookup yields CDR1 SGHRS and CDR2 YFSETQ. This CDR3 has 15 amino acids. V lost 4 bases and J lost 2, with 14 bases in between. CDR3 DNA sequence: TGCGCCAGCAGCGCTACCGGGACCTTCACAGATACGCAGTATTTT. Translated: CASSATGTFTDTQYF. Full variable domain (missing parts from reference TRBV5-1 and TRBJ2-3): KAGVTQTPRYLIKTRGQQVTLSCSPISGHRSVSWYQQTPGQGLQFLFEYFSETQRNKGNFPGRFSGRQFSNSRSEMNVSTLELGDSALYLCASSATGTFTDTQYFGPGTRLTVL.

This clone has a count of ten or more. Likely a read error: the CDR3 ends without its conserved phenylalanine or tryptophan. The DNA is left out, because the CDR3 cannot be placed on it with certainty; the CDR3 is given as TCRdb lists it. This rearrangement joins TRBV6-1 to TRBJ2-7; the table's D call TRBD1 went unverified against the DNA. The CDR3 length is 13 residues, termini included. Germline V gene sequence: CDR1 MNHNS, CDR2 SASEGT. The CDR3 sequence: CASSDTPGQSPSI.